These T cell receptor beta chains were read from a single sample in a study of blood T cell repertoires in COVID-19. Sequencing used immunoSEQ multiplex PCR; TCRdb keeps in-frame clones, though not all of them. The sample lists about 130,000 clones; about 86% were seen once. Source material: peripheral blood. Source of these receptors: a woman at least 80 years old with acute or convalescent COVID-19. The CDR3 runs from the conserved cysteine through the conserved F or W. Fields, in order: J gene, CDR3 length, V gene, CDR3 protein.

>TRBJ1-6|14|TRBV15
CATSRGQGDSPLHF
>TRBJ1-5|14|TRBV2
CASSEDGSNQPQHF
>TRBJ2-7|14|TRBV19
CASSSGTGGGEQYF
>TRBJ2-2|16|TRBV5-4
CAGSLAASGDTGELFF
>TRBJ1-4|14|TRBV30
CAWEPGEGNEKLFF
>TRBJ1-2|16|TRBV7-2
CASSSPPNRGFYGYTF
>TRBJ1-1|16|TRBV4-1
CASSQGGHRPDAEAFF
>TRBJ1-1|13|TRBV11-3
CASSFGSATEAFF
>TRBJ1-2|16|TRBV6-1
CASSGNWGEANYGYTF
>TRBJ2-5|15|TRBV7-3
CASSLIPGIQETQYF
>TRBJ2-5|12|TRBV18
CASSSGEGTQYF
>TRBJ1-5|15|TRBV19
CASSVQGARGQPQHF
>TRBJ1-3|15|TRBV7-8
CASSLESAAGNTIYF
>TRBJ1-5|14|TRBV6-6
CASSNPRGSQPQHF
>TRBJ2-1|16|TRBV10-1
CASSEGVAGTYNEQFF
>TRBJ1-2|10|TRBV30
CAWSDEGYTF
>TRBJ1-2|14|TRBV2
CASSNGGGDYGYTF
>TRBJ1-1|13|TRBV6-4
CASSDSRATEAFF
>TRBJ1-2|16|TRBV19
CASTQLLGGLDYGYTF
>TRBJ2-1|15|TRBV5-4
CASSQSGSSYNEQFF
>TRBJ1-6|15|TRBV6-2/TRBV6-3
CASSYYTGNSSPLHF
>TRBJ1-3|16|TRBV5-1
CASSLGGQGLGNTIYF
>TRBJ1-5|13|TRBV19
CASSDSIYQPQHF
>TRBJ2-2|15|TRBV28
CASSPPQGRTGELFF
>TRBJ2-1|13|TRBV27
CASSLRLAGEQFF
>TRBJ2-7|16|TRBV6-2/TRBV6-3
CASSYSRTTGAAEQYF
>TRBJ1-4|18|TRBV30
CAWTTTGGGAVWGEKLFF
>TRBJ1-2|15|TRBV19
CASTAGQGNNYGYTF
>TRBJ2-3|15|TRBV4-2
CASSQGGGFTDTQYF
>TRBJ1-5|14|TRBV5-4
CASSSGGGDQPQHF
>TRBJ1-3|15|TRBV3-1/TRBV3-2
CASSPGTASGNTIYF
>TRBJ2-1|15|TRBV7-2
CASSPDRGLSNEQFF
>TRBJ1-1|13|TRBV12-3/TRBV12-4
CASRRQGQTEAFF
>TRBJ2-5|14|TRBV18
CASSRSSGEETQYF
>TRBJ2-7|16|TRBV5-8
CASSPYRGFDFYEQYF
>TRBJ2-2|16|TRBV6-2/TRBV6-3
CASSYSNRANTGELFF
>TRBJ2-7|15|TRBV6-1
CASSEMGQGLHEQYF
>TRBJ1-2|16|TRBV5-1
CASSLGTGPIDYGYTF
>TRBJ1-5|16|TRBV30
CAWSEGRGGSNQPQHF
>TRBJ2-1|14|TRBV4-2
CASSQSRSYNEQFF
>TRBJ1-4|14|TRBV5-1
CASRTGIVGEKLFF
>TRBJ2-7|16|TRBV6-2/TRBV6-3
CASSYPRTWTTLEQYF
>TRBJ1-5|13|TRBV27
CASSLSLGQPQHF
>TRBJ1-2|11|TRBV12-5
CASGLGGRPTF
>TRBJ1-5|13|TRBV2
CASGTDSNQPQHF
>TRBJ1-1|14|TRBV7-2
CASSLAQGYTEAFF
>TRBJ1-5|14|TRBV7-4
CASSLAEGDQPQHF
>TRBJ2-1|18|TRBV7-3
CASSLRTSGGRRDNEQFF
>TRBJ2-2|14|TRBV5-4
CASSSGQGNGELFF
>TRBJ2-1|14|TRBV2
CASLKQGESNEQFF
>TRBJ1-1|15|TRBV5-1
CASSPRETANTEAFF
>TRBJ1-1|14|TRBV5-5
CASTVDSLNTEAFF
>TRBJ1-4|11|TRBV5-1
CASSLRGELFF
>TRBJ2-7|14|TRBV24-1
CATSDPRSGNEQYF
>TRBJ1-5|15|TRBV10-3
CAISEPGRKDQPQHF
>TRBJ2-2|14|TRBV24-1
CATASGANTGELFF
>TRBJ1-6|17|TRBV4-3
CASSQEAQSSYNSPLHF